This passage covers 14 T cell receptor beta chains from one sample sequenced in a study of T-cell reconstitution after alpha-beta-depleted transplantation in children. Unique molecular identifiers were used to barcode this TCRbeta library. TCRdb used MiXCR to reprocess the PCR reads, holding one entry per CDR3 protein. The repertoire holds more than 200,000 distinct CDR3 sequences, with 20% to 30% as singletons. The sample in question was PBMCs, obtained before TCRalphabeta/CD19-depleted stem cell transplant. Source of these receptors: a girl aged 2 to 10 with Fanconi anemia, due to receive a stem cell transplant.

V and J are TRBV2 and TRBJ2-7; 7 bases align to TRBD2. V trimming: 7 bases; J trimming: 6 bases; junction bases outside the gene matches: 9. The germline CDR1 and CDR2 sequences are SNHLY and FYNNEI. The CDR3 loop spans 13 amino acids. The CDR3 coding sequence is TGTGCCAGCATCCCACTAGCGACAATCGAGCAGTACTTC. Translation: CASIPLATIEQYF.

This clonotype was seen at least ten times. The V and J genes are TRBV25-1 and TRBJ2-1; TRBD2 is a possible D gene (5 bases). Germline-derived CDR1 and CDR2 are MGHDK and SYGVNS. The CDR3 is 15 amino acids. Trimming shortened V by 3 bases and J by 0 bases, and 9 bases separated the two germline ends. In DNA, the CDR3 is TGTGCCAGCAGTGATATCGGAGGCTCCTACAATGAGCAGTTCTTC. Translating it yields CASSDIGGSYNEQFF. Supplemented by reference TRBV25-1 and TRBJ2-1, the full variable domain reads EADIYQTPRYLVIGTGKKITLECSQTMGHDKMYWYQQDPGMELHLIHYSYGVNSTEKGDLSSESTVSRIRTEHFPLTLESARPSHTSQYLCASSDIGGSYNEQFFGPGTRLTVL.

This clonotype was counted between two and nine times. The rearrangement links TRBV20-1 to TRBJ2-7, with 7 bases identical to TRBD2. V dropped 2 bases and J dropped 2; count of bases not matched to a gene: 9. The CDR3 contains 15 residues. Per the germline V gene, CDR1 is DFQATT and CDR2 is SNEGSKA (reference sequence). The CDR3 reads CSARSIAGPTYEQYF. Written as DNA, the CDR3 is TGCAGTGCTAGATCAATAGCGGGTCCTACCTACGAGCAGTACTTC.

The chain carries TRBV25-1 and TRBJ2-2; D might be TRBD1 or TRBD2, each matching 6 bases. CDR3 length: 14 residues. Trimming pared 7 bases from V and 1 base from J, leaving 10 bases between. CDR1 and CDR2 (germline): MGHDK, SYGVNS. The CDR3 sequence: CASTAGQNTGELFF. The CDR3 coding sequence is TGTGCCAGCACTGCGGGACAGAACACCGGGGAGCTGTTTTTT.

V and J are TRBV28 and TRBJ2-7; 10 positions agree with TRBD2. Germline CDR1 and CDR2: MDHEN and SYDVKM. The CDR3 extends over 14 amino acids. V lost 8 bases to trimming and J lost 4 bases; unmatched junction nucleotides: 8. CDR3 sequence: CASWTSGDPYEQYF. In nucleotides, the CDR3 is TGTGCCAGCTGGACTAGCGGCGACCCGTACGAGCAGTACTTC.

This clonotype was found once. This chain uses TRBV20-1 with TRBJ2-1; D is tentatively TRBD1 or TRBD2 (5 bases each). V shed 4 bases and J shed 6 bases, with 16 bases lying between them. The CDR3 loop spans 14 amino acids. Looked up from germline, CDR1 is DFQATT and CDR2 is SNEGSKA (reference sequence). The CDR3 protein is CSATGTPMGNEQFF. CDR3 DNA sequence: TGCAGTGCTACCGGGACCCCAATGGGCAATGAGCAGTTCTTC.

This clonotype was seen many times. This chain connects TRBV27 to TRBJ2-3, with D hard to call. Trimming took 5 bases from V and 0 from J, leaving 12 bases between them. This CDR3 is 15 amino acids long. Germline-derived CDR1 and CDR2 are MNHEY and SMNVEV (reference sequence). The CDR3 is CASSPRTDSTDTQYF. In nucleotides, the CDR3 is TGTGCCAGCAGTCCCCGGACGGATAGCACAGATACGCAGTATTTT.

V usage is TRBV24-1 and J usage is TRBJ2-5; D may be TRBD1 (6 bases). CDR1 and CDR2 (germline): KGHDR, SFDVKD. This CDR3 has 16 residues. Deletions cut 3 bases from V and 4 bases from J, with 17 bases between. This CDR3 is CATSDGTGLDVETQYF. CDR3 nucleotide sequence: TGTGCCACCAGTGATGGCACAGGGCTGGACGTAGAGACCCAGTACTTC.

This clonotype has at least ten counts. The genes are TRBV4-2 and TRBJ2-7, with TRBD2 as a possible D gene (5 bases). This CDR3 is 16 amino acids long. Between the trimmed V and J ends, which lost 0 bases and 2 bases, there was a span of 14 bases. Germline CDR1 reads LGHNA; CDR2 reads YNFKEQ. The CDR3 sequence is CASSQDASGLPYEQYF. DNA for the CDR3: TGTGCCAGCAGCCAAGATGCGTCAGGACTTCCCTACGAGCAGTACTTC.

The chain couples TRBV20-1 to TRBJ2-7; D gene uncertain. The CDR3 runs 11 residues. From germline, CDR1 is DFQATT and CDR2 SNEGSKA (reference sequence). The V gene lost 7 bases and the J gene lost 0 bases, with 7 bases spanning the gap. CDR3 protein: CSGLNSYEQYF. CDR3 sequence (DNA): TGCAGTGGCCTGAACTCCTACGAGCAGTACTTC.

This clonotype was seen ten or more times. V and J are TRBV4-1 and TRBJ2-7; D gene unclear. Germline V CDR1 and CDR2: MGHRA, YSYEKL. CDR3 length equals 13 residues. With 3 bases removed from V and 5 bases from J, the gap between germline ends came to 11 bases. Here the CDR3 DNA reads TGCGCCAGCAGCCAGAGTTCAAAGAACGAGCAGTACTTC. Translation gives CASSQSSKNEQYF.

In this sample, this clonotype turned up many times. This rearrangement joins TRBV29-1 to TRBJ2-2, with D possibly matching TRBD2 (6 bases). Germline loops: CDR1 SQVTM, CDR2 ANQGSEA. Deletions cut 4 bases from V and 2 bases from J, with 17 bases between. The CDR3 extends over 16 amino acids. The CDR3 sequence: CSVGVGGRPNTGELFF. The CDR3 coding sequence is TGCAGCGTTGGGGTCGGAGGGAGGCCCAACACCGGGGAGCTGTTTTTT.

The table lists this clonotype with a few counts. The V and J genes are TRBV20-1 and TRBJ2-7; 11 bases fit TRBD2. Germline CDR1 is DFQATT and CDR2 is SNEGSKA (reference sequence). This CDR3 spans 17 amino acids. Trimming removed 1 base from V and 4 bases from J; junction bases left unmatched: 12. Here the CDR3 reads CSARASGRLLTRYEQYF. DNA of the CDR3: TGCAGTGCTAGAGCTAGCGGGAGGCTTCTGACCCGGTACGAGCAGTACTTC.

This clonotype was seen repeatedly, ten times or more. The rearrangement uses TRBV27 and TRBJ1-3; D gene uncertain. The length of the CDR3 is 15 residues. Looked up from germline, CDR1 is MNHEY and CDR2 is SMNVEV (reference sequence). V was cut by 2 bases and J by 0 bases, with 8 bases left in between. CDR3 DNA sequence: TGTGCCAGCAGTTTACAGAGAGACTCTGGAAACACCATATATTTT. Amino acids: CASSLQRDSGNTIYF.